This TCR beta chain was sequenced for a study of cytomegalovirus exposure and HLA in healthy donors. Study-level results: A missense DCLRE1C variant was associated with V- and J-gene trimming of TCR beta chains in a later analysis, and an independent cohort replicated the association. An analysis that was carried out later associated about 17,000 TCR beta sequences with HLA alleles at 0.05 false discovery rate. Presence/absence analyses assumed roughly uniform sequencing depth across donors, which may not hold.

CDR1 is MNHNS, CDR2 SASEGT, per germline. The V end was cut by 6 bases, the J end by 0 bases, with 15 bases between. The length of the CDR3 is 15 residues. 13 Jbeta primers and 60 Vbeta primers were used for the PCR. Produced via immunoSEQ multiplex PCR; TCRdb's table is partial and in-frame only. The sample lists more than 55,000 clones; roughly four fifths were seen once. This clone was counted only a few times. What it recognizes is unknown. This receptor was taken from a woman aged 55-75 years in good health and CMV-seropositive. The source material was PBMCs. V and J are TRBV6-1 and TRBJ2-7; possibly TRBD1 for D (5 bases). CDR3 in DNA: TGTGCCAGCAGACCTCCGCAAGGGGACTCCTACGAGCAGTACTTC. Translated: CASRPPQGDSYEQYF.